This TCR beta chain was recorded in a study of molecular identifiers for immune sequencing clone quantification. Study at large: In replicates, RNA taken from roughly 20,000 or 100,000 naive CD8 cells was divided five ways, and four portions underwent sequencing.

TCRdb analysed the PCR reads with MiXCR anew, one entry per CDR3 protein. The top ten clones hold 0.74% of a sample with a few hundred thousand distinct CDR3 sequences, roughly 24% of them seen once. As for this clonotype: Being one base from a much bigger clone, this may be a read error. Since the CDR3 does not end with the conserved phenylalanine or tryptophan, this likely comes from a read error.

Trimming took 6 bases from V and 1 from J, leaving 13 bases between them. Germline-derived CDR1 and CDR2 are MGHRA and YSYEKL. The CDR3 loop spans 15 amino acids. Naive CD8 T cells were picked out by sorting for CD8+CD4-CCR7+CD45RA+. The chain is built from TRBV4-1 and TRBJ2-4, with unresolved D. Sequences were obtained from naive CD8+ T cells from blood, with Jurkat cell RNA spiked in. The subset was: FACS-sorted CD8+CD4-CCR7+CD45RA+ naive T cells. This clonotype was sampled from a human donor in good health. Some libraries in this study had Jurkat cell RNA spiked in. The CDR3 region has the DNA TGCGCCAGCAGAATGACCAACCTTGCCAAAAACATTCAGTACTCC. Its protein product is CASRMTNLAKNIQYS.